These T cell receptor beta chains were read from a single sample in a study of blood T cell repertoires in COVID-19. Only in-frame clones appear in the TCRdb table, and some are missing; sequencing was by immunoSEQ multiplex PCR. Among fewer than 200,000 clones listed, approximately 84% were seen once. The source material was peripheral blood. All receptors derive from a human donor in a cohort sampled during active COVID-19. CDR3s include the opening cysteine and the closing phenylalanine or tryptophan. Clone size is not always given. Where it is, it says once, few, many or a class for expanded clones.

j_gene,v_gene,abundance,CDR3aa
TRBJ2-3,TRBV5-1,-,CASSLVAGGPDTQYF
TRBJ2-3,TRBV7-8,once,CASSLIVPSGNTDTQYF
TRBJ2-6,TRBV5-1,-,CASSLAWPSGANVLTF
TRBJ2-2,TRBV6-6,-,CASFPGGPLGELFF
TRBJ2-1,TRBV4-1,-,CASSQEGSSGGANEQFF
TRBJ1-5,TRBV24-1,once,CATSEHRNSNQPQHF
TRBJ2-3,TRBV9,-,CASSVGRWSDTQYF
TRBJ1-1,TRBV19,-,CASSIDRGTAAFF
TRBJ1-1,TRBV19,-,CASSTPPRHSPMNTEAFF
TRBJ2-7,TRBV3-1/TRBV3-2,-,CASSQLRLVFNEQYF
TRBJ2-1,TRBV7-9,once,CASSLGSGGAGNEQFF
TRBJ2-2,TRBV30,few,CAQGGSGDTGELFF
TRBJ2-1,TRBV10-3,-,CAIREGTGGSYNEQFF
TRBJ2-1,TRBV28,-,CASSFLGVNEQFF
TRBJ1-5,TRBV7-2,-,CASSLVGQGPSHQPQHF
TRBJ2-7,TRBV3-1/TRBV3-2,few,CASSQRGSYEQYF
TRBJ2-3,TRBV7-6,-,CASSPKNTDTQYF
TRBJ2-7,TRBV25-1,-,CASLDRWNYEQYF
TRBJ2-1,TRBV5-1,-,CASSAVGGAVYNEQFF
TRBJ2-5,TRBV5-1,-,CASSQGGVGETQYF
TRBJ2-2,TRBV2,-,CASRKGAGRTGELFF
TRBJ2-6,TRBV12-2,-,CASRLKNEGEAGANVLTF
TRBJ1-4,TRBV4-1,-,CASSQVYEKLFF
TRBJ2-7,TRBV19,few,CASSIADRTSYEQYF
TRBJ1-2,TRBV28,-,CASSLSGRDGYTF
TRBJ2-1,TRBV3-1/TRBV3-2,few,CASSQGVERGYILSEQFF
TRBJ2-5,TRBV7-2,once,CASSLDMSGAQETQYF
TRBJ2-1,TRBV5-1,-,CASSISGGEDEQFF
TRBJ2-3,TRBV30,once,CAWSVPLRGGLDTQYF